These 17 T cell receptor beta chains share one sample of origin, sequenced in a study of blood T cells in healthy people across ages. A J-beta primer mix and a sample-barcoded 5' primer were used in a second PCR of roughly 7 to 12 cycles. MiXCR, applied by TCRdb to the 5' RACE reads, yields one record per CDR3 protein. The top ten hold more than 25% of the sample, which has over 600,000 distinct CDR3 sequences, about 56% seen once. Sample: blood. All receptors come from a middle-aged man in good health.

The rearrangement uses TRBV21-1 and TRBJ1-1; the DNA was not compared with TRBD1, the D call given in the table. TRBV21-1 is tagged as a pseudogene. The CDR3 length is 15 residues. CDR3 DNA sequence: TGTGCCAGCAGCAAAGCAGGGGGCCCGGACACTGAAGCTTTCTTT. Its protein is CASSKAGGPDTEAFF.

The chain employs TRBV18 and TRBJ2-7; 7 bases fit TRBD1. V trimming: 5 bases; J trimming: 3 bases; junction bases outside the gene matches: 7. CDR1 is KGHSH and CDR2 is LQKENI in the germline V gene. The CDR3 totals 14 residues. In DNA form, the CDR3 reads TGTGCCAGCTCATCTGGCGCAGGGGGCTACGAGCAGTACTTC. It translates to CASSSGAGGYEQYF.

The CDR3 region is CASSIGTSGRNEQFF. The CDR3 coding sequence is TGCGCCAGCAGCATCGGGACTAGCGGGAGGAATGAGCAGTTCTTC. The rearrangement uses TRBV5-1 and TRBJ2-1, with 15 positions matching TRBD2. Germline CDR1 and CDR2: SGHRS and YFSETQ. Germline trimming cut 4 bases from V and 7 bases from J; bases unmatched to any gene: 3. This CDR3 is 15 amino acids long.

There are a few counts of this clonotype. The chain links TRBV4-2 to TRBJ2-1; 14 bases are a match to TRBD2. Per germline, CDR1 LGHNA and CDR2 YNFKEQ. V shed 4 bases and J 8 bases; nucleotides not matched to a gene: 1. This CDR3 contains 14 residues. CDR3 region: CASSPTSGRDEQFF. The CDR3 DNA reads TGTGCCAGCAGCCCGACTAGCGGGAGGGATGAGCAGTTCTTC.

This clonotype has just one count. The chain links TRBV7-8 to TRBJ1-4; a weak D match, TRBD1 (5 bases). Germline V lookup: CDR1 SGHVS, CDR2 FQNEAQ. The CDR3 is 15 amino acids. V was cut by 6 bases and J by 0 bases, with 11 bases left in between. The CDR3 region has the DNA TGTGCCAGCAGTATCCGAGGGGCAACTAATGAAAAACTGTTTTTT. Translation: CASSIRGATNEKLFF.

This clonotype was detected once. The rearrangement links TRBV6-1 to TRBJ2-4; D remains ambiguous. Germline V gene lookup returns CDR1 MNHNS and CDR2 SASEGT. The CDR3 is made up of 19 amino acids. Trimming stripped 1 base from V and 5 bases from J, with 24 bases between. The chain's CDR3 is CASSEESVRLAITQNIQYF. CDR3 DNA sequence: TGTGCCAGCAGTGAAGAGTCAGTTCGGCTCGCCATTACCCAAAACATTCAGTACTTC.

The rearrangement uses TRBV20-1 and TRBJ2-5; perhaps TRBD1 as D (6 bases). The tail of the sequence fits TRBJ2-7 better, so the J call may be wrong. The CDR3 runs to 15 residues. Looked up from germline, CDR1 is DFQATT and CDR2 is SNEGSKA (reference sequence). CDR3 amino acids: CSARDGQKGIYEQYF. The DNA of the CDR3 is TGCAGTGCTCGGGATGGACAGAAGGGTATCTACGAGCAGTACTTC.

The chain employs TRBV7-9 and TRBJ2-3; TRBD1 matches at 8 bases. V shed 5 bases, J shed 2 bases, and the junction held 6 bases outside the gene matches. Germline V lookup: CDR1 SEHNR, CDR2 FQNEAQ (reference sequence). The CDR3 is made up of 15 amino acids. This CDR3 reads CASSRGTGITDTQYF. As DNA, the CDR3 is TGTGCCAGCAGCCGAGGGACAGGAATCACAGATACGCAGTATTTT.

The chain combines TRBV6-1 with TRBJ2-4; D is uncertain. V was clipped by 2 bases and J by 8 bases, with 13 bases between them. The CDR3 runs to 14 residues. The germline V gene encodes CDR1 MNHNS and CDR2 SASEGT. The CDR3 sequence is CASSERRQSDIQYF. The CDR3 region has the DNA TGTGCCAGCAGTGAACGTCGGCAGAGCGACATTCAGTACTTC.

This sequence joins TRBV3-1 and TRBJ1-2; a possible D gene is TRBD1 (5 bases). V was pared by 5 bases and J by 6 bases, with 16 bases between. The CDR3 is 14 residues long. Germline V gives CDR1 LGHDT, CDR2 YNNKEL (reference sequence). The CDR3 sequence is CASSKGWSDDGYTF. CDR3 sequence (DNA): TGTGCCAGCAGCAAGGGGTGGTCGGACGATGGCTACACCTTC.

In its sample, this clonotype was seen a few times. The chain has TRBV12-3 or TRBV12-4 and TRBJ2-5, with D perhaps TRBD1 (5 bases). V lost 1 base, J lost 0 bases, and 9 bases lay in between. CDR3 length equals 15 residues. The CDR3 region is CASSLGGSYQETQYF. The CDR3 nucleotides read TGTGCCAGCAGTTTAGGGGGCTCGTACCAAGAGACCCAGTACTTC.

The chain has TRBV27 and TRBJ2-5, with 9 positions matching TRBD1. The V gene's germline CDR1 is MNHEY and CDR2 SMNVEV (reference sequence). This CDR3 is 17 amino acids long. V shed 4 bases, J shed 2 bases, and the junction held 11 bases outside the gene matches. The CDR3 protein is CASSSGPHRGRQETQYF. The CDR3 DNA follows: TGTGCCAGCAGTTCCGGCCCCCACAGGGGGCGGCAAGAGACCCAGTACTTC.

This chain uses TRBV11-1 with TRBJ2-6; D uncertain. V was cut by 5 bases and J by 1 base, with 12 bases left in between. The V gene's germline CDR1 is SGHAT and CDR2 FQDESV (reference sequence). This CDR3 spans 16 amino acids. CDR3 in DNA: TGTGCCAGCAGCGCAAATATGGGGTCTGGGGCCAACGTCCTGACTTTC. It yields the protein CASSANMGSGANVLTF.

The chain has TRBV29-1 and TRBJ1-4, with D hard to call. Germline assignment: CDR1 SQVTM and CDR2 ANQGSEA. This CDR3 region has 13 residues. V gave up 6 bases and J gave up 4 bases, with 12 bases separating them. CDR3: CSVCKAVNEKLFF. The CDR3 DNA reads as TGCAGCGTGTGCAAGGCCGTTAATGAAAAACTGTTTTTT.

V is TRBV20-1 and J is TRBJ1-2; D unclear. The CDR3 loop spans 13 amino acids. Trimming took 5 bases from V and 4 from J, leaving 14 bases between them. Germline-derived CDR1 and CDR2 are DFQATT and SNEGSKA (reference sequence). The CDR3 spells CSALPPAGYGYTF. The DNA of the CDR3 is TGCAGTGCTTTGCCCCCGGCCGGCTATGGCTACACCTTC.

The chain couples TRBV4-3 to TRBJ2-2; a possible D gene is TRBD2 (6 bases). Looked up from germline, CDR1 is LGHNA and CDR2 is YSLEER. Trimming pared 0 bases from V and 6 bases from J, leaving 11 bases between. This CDR3 region has 15 residues. The CDR3 region has the DNA TGCGCCAGCAGCCAAGATCCGACTAGGGCCGGGGAGCTGTTTTTT. Translated, it gives CASSQDPTRAGELFF.

In DNA form, the CDR3 reads TGTGCCAGCAGCTCCGAAGAGCCGGCCACTGAAGCTTTCTTT. This gives the protein CASSSEEPATEAFF. This chain links TRBV7-9 with TRBJ1-1; unclear D gene. Germline V gene sequence: CDR1 SEHNR, CDR2 FQNEAQ (reference sequence). Trimming pared 4 bases from V and 4 bases from J, leaving 13 bases between. The CDR3 extends over 14 amino acids.